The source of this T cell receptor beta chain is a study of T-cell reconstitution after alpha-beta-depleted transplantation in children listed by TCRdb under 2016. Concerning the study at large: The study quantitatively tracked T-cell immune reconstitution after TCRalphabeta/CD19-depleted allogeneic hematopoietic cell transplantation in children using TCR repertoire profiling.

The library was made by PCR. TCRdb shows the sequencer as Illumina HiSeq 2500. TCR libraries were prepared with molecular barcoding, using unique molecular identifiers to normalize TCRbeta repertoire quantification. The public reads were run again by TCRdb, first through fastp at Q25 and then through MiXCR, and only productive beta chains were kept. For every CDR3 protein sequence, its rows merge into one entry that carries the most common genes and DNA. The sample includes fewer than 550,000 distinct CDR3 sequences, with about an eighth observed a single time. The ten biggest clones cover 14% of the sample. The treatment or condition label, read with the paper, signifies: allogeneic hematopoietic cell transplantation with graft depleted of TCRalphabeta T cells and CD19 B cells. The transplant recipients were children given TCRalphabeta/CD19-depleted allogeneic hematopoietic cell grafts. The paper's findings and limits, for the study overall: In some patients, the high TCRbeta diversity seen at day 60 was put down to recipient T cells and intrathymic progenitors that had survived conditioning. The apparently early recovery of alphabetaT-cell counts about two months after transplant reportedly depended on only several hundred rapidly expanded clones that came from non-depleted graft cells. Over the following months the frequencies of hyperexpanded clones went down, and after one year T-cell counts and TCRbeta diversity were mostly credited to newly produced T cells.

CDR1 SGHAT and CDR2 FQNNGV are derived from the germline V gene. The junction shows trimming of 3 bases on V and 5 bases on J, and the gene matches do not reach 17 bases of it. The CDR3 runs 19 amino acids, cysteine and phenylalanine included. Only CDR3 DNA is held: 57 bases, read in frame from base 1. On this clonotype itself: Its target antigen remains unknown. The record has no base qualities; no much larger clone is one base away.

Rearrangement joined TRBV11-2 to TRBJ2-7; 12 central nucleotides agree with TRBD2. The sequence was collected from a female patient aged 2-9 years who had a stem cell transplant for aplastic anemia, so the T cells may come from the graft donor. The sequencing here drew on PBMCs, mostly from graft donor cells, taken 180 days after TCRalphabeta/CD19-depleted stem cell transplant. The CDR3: CASSFLGKGRTSGKNEQYF. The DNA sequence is TGTGCCAGCAGCTTTTTGGGGAAGGGGCGGACTAGCGGGAAGAACGAGCAGTACTTC. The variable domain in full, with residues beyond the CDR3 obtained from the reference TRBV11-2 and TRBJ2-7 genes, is EAGVAQSPRYKIIEKRQSVAFWCNPISGHATLYWYQQILGQGPKLLIQFQNNGVVDDSQLPKDRFSAERLKGVDSTLKIQPAKLEDSAVYLCASSFLGKGRTSGKNEQYFGPGTRLTVT.